This entry lists 25 T cell receptor beta chains sequenced from one sample in a study of cytomegalovirus exposure and HLA in healthy donors. PCR employed 60 Vbeta and 13 Jbeta primers. Assay used: immunoSEQ multiplex PCR; TCRdb lists only in-frame clones, some missing. The profile covers 150,000 to 200,000 clones, with about 80% appearing a single time and less than 9% taken by the ten largest. The specimen sequenced was PBMCs. These receptors all come from a man aged 25-40 years in good health and CMV-seropositive.

The V and J genes are TRBV7-8 and TRBJ2-7; possibly TRBD2 for D (5 bases). The germline V gene has CDR1 SGHVS and CDR2 FQNEAQ. This CDR3 is 13 amino acids long. V lost 8 bases, J lost 2 bases, and 13 bases lay in between. Here the CDR3 DNA reads TGTGCCAGCTCACGGCGGGCAACCTACGAGCAGTACTTC. Its translation: CASSRRATYEQYF.

A few counts support this clone. One junction end disagrees with the germline gene, perhaps due to a read error. V is TRBV28 and J is TRBJ2-7, with 15 bases matching TRBD2. Germline assignment: CDR1 MDHEN and CDR2 SYDVKM. This CDR3 is 14 amino acids long. As DNA, the CDR3 is TGTGCCAGCAGGTCCTCCCAGCCCGGGACTAGCGGGAGGTGG. Translation: CASRSSQPGTSGRW.

The rearrangement uses TRBV28 and TRBJ1-2; 7 bases agree with TRBD1. The germline gives CDR1 MDHEN, CDR2 SYDVKM. V dropped 6 bases and J dropped 8; count of bases not matched to a gene: 9. The CDR3 has 13 amino acids. As DNA, the CDR3 is TGTGCCAGCAGCTCCGGACAGGTTGGAGGCTACACCTTC. Its translation: CASSSGQVGGYTF.

The gene calls are TRBV7-9 and TRBJ2-2; TRBD1 agrees at 9 bases. The CDR3 totals 17 residues. Germline V gene sequence: CDR1 SEHNR, CDR2 FQNEAQ (reference sequence). V lost 2 bases and J lost 0; bases outside the gene matches: 4. The CDR3 sequence is CASSLITGGANTGELFF. The CDR3 DNA reads as TGTGCCAGCAGCTTAATCACAGGGGGCGCGAACACCGGGGAGCTGTTTTTT.

The rearrangement joins TRBV19 to TRBJ1-1; D might be TRBD1 (5 bases). The V gene's germline CDR1 is LNHDA and CDR2 SQIVND (reference sequence). V was shortened by 4 bases and J by 3 bases, with 9 bases between the two germline ends. This CDR3 comprises 13 residues. The CDR3 DNA reads TGTGCCAGTAGTACGGCAGGGCACACTGAAGCTTTCTTT. Protein product: CASSTAGHTEAFF.

The rearrangement joins TRBV5-4 to TRBJ1-1, with TRBD1 as a possible D gene (5 bases). The CDR3 spans 15 residues. Trimming pared 3 bases from V and 0 bases from J, leaving 12 bases between. Germline V gene lookup returns CDR1 SGHNT and CDR2 YYREEE (reference sequence). Here the CDR3 DNA reads TGTGCCAGCAGCTCGGGTACAGGATTGAACACTGAAGCTTTCTTT. Its protein product is CASSSGTGLNTEAFF.

With respect to this clone: The junction shows a germline mismatch at one end, possibly a read error. The V call is TRBV10-3, the J call TRBJ2-3; no reliable D call. Looked up from germline, CDR1 is ENHRY and CDR2 is SYGVKD. The CDR3 has 13 amino acids. The CDR3 coding sequence is TGTGCCAGCAGTTTCCGAGAAACAGATACGCAGTATTTT. The encoded protein is CASSFRETDTQYF.

The chain joins TRBV4-3 to TRBJ1-2, with D possibly being TRBD1 (6 bases). In germline, CDR1 is LGHNA, CDR2 YSLEER. This CDR3 is 17 amino acids long. The germline V and J ends were trimmed by 0 bases and 5 bases, with 19 bases remaining between them. CDR3 DNA: TGCGCCAGCAGCCAAGACCCCGAGGGGGGGGAAGGATATGGCTACACCTTC. As protein: CASSQDPEGGEGYGYTF.

This clone was found once. The chain couples TRBV5-4 to TRBJ1-1; D possibly corresponds to TRBD1 (6 bases). Germline V CDR1 and CDR2: SGHNT, YYREEE (reference sequence). The CDR3 loop spans 13 amino acids. Trimming took off 6 bases at V and 5 bases at J, with 14 bases between the two ends. In nucleotides, the CDR3 is TGTGCCAGCAACTCACAGGGTAGGACTGAAGCTTTCTTT. Protein product: CASNSQGRTEAFF.

The chain uses TRBV27 and TRBJ2-1, with a tentative D call TRBD2 (6 bases). Per germline, CDR1 MNHEY and CDR2 SMNVEV (reference sequence). The CDR3 runs to 15 residues. Trimming stripped 6 bases from V and 0 bases from J, with 12 bases between. The CDR3 sequence: CASRAGLLSYNEQFF. The DNA for the CDR3 is TGTGCCAGCAGGGCGGGACTTCTCTCCTACAATGAGCAGTTCTTC.

This chain uses TRBV29-1 with TRBJ2-7; 11 bases line up with TRBD1. Per the germline V gene, CDR1 is SQVTM and CDR2 is ANQGSEA. The CDR3 sequence is 16 residues long. The V and J ends lost 2 bases and 2 bases, in that order; junction bases with no gene match: 8. CDR3 sequence: CSVEFRDRGVTYEQYF. CDR3 nucleotide sequence: TGCAGCGTTGAATTTCGGGACAGGGGGGTCACCTACGAGCAGTACTTC.

Comment on this clone: Germline is not matched at one junction end, which may reflect a read error. Other DNA sequences in this specimen translate into the identical CDR3. This sequence joins TRBV5-1 and TRBJ1-1; no firm D call. CDR1 and CDR2 from the germline V gene are SGHRS and YFSETQ. This CDR3 has 14 residues. Written as DNA, the CDR3 is TGCGCCAGCAGCTTCCGGGAGTTGAACACTGAGGCTTTCTTT. Translation: CASSFRELNTEAFF.

There are a few counts of this clone. The chain links TRBV10-3 to TRBJ2-1; 9 bases map to TRBD1. V shed 3 bases and J 4 bases; nucleotides not matched to a gene: 7. The germline CDR1 and CDR2 sequences are ENHRY and SYGVKD. The CDR3 consists of 16 residues. CDR3: CAISDTGGADYNEQFF. CDR3 in DNA: TGTGCCATCAGTGACACAGGGGGCGCCGATTACAATGAGCAGTTCTTC.

The V gene is TRBV5-1, the J gene TRBJ1-2, with 7 bases fitting TRBD1. The germline gives CDR1 SGHRS, CDR2 YFSETQ. V lost 0 bases to trimming and J lost 4 bases; unmatched junction nucleotides: 3. This CDR3 has 14 residues. CDR3: CASSLEGGLYGYTF. The CDR3 nucleotides are TGCGCCAGCAGCTTGGAAGGGGGCCTCTATGGCTACACCTTC.

The J gene is TRBJ2-7, the V gene TRBV18, with 8 bases identical to TRBD2. V dropped 6 bases and J dropped 3; count of bases not matched to a gene: 10. CDR1 is KGHSH and CDR2 is LQKENI in the germline V gene. This CDR3 spans 15 amino acids. The CDR3: CASSQSGSRGYEQYF. The CDR3, as DNA: TGTGCCAGCTCGCAAAGCGGGAGTAGGGGCTACGAGCAGTACTTC.

The rearrangement joins TRBV4-1 to TRBJ1-4; no clear D gene. V lost 0 bases and J 3 bases, leaving 14 bases between the germline ends. The CDR3 contains 17 residues. Germline loops: CDR1 MGHRA, CDR2 YSYEKL. CDR3 DNA sequence: TGCGCCAGCAGCCAAGATGGTTCGGGGATGGCTAATGAAAAACTGTTTTTT. Translation gives CASSQDGSGMANEKLFF.

The chain uses TRBV7-9 and TRBJ1-5; 8 nucleotides align to TRBD1. Germline loops: CDR1 SEHNR, CDR2 FQNEAQ (reference sequence). The CDR3 runs 15 residues. V lost 5 bases to trimming and J lost 1 base; unmatched junction nucleotides: 4. CDR3 in amino acids: CASSIRQGSNQPQHF. DNA of the CDR3: TGTGCCAGCAGCATCCGACAGGGGAGCAATCAGCCCCAGCATTTT.

This chain links TRBV7-2 with TRBJ1-2; no clear D gene. The CDR3 is made up of 15 amino acids. Trimming took off 0 bases at V and 4 bases at J, with 12 bases between the two ends. Germline V CDR1 and CDR2: SGHTA, FQGNSA. CDR3 sequence reads: CASSLAEGRTYGYTF. The CDR3 DNA is TGTGCCAGCAGCTTAGCGGAGGGAAGGACCTATGGCTACACCTTC. Filled out from reference TRBV7-2 and TRBJ1-2, the complete variable domain reads GAGVSQSPSNKVTEKGKDVELRCDPISGHTALYWYRQSLGQGLEFLIYFQGNSAPDKSGLPSDRFSAERTGGSVSTLTIQRTQQEDSAVYLCASSLAEGRTYGYTFGSGTRLTVV.

This clone appeared a few times. A junction boundary mismatches the germline segment, possibly from a read error. The chain links TRBV5-4 to TRBJ2-2; 8 bases match TRBD1. Germline V gene sequence: CDR1 SGHNT, CDR2 YYREEE (reference sequence). The CDR3 is 16 amino acids. CDR3: CASSQAGTGEPGELFF. The CDR3 nucleotides are TGCGCCAGCAGCCAGGCCGGGACAGGTGAACCCGGGGAGCTGTTTTTT. Full variable domain (remainder filled in from reference TRBV5-4 and TRBJ2-2): ETGVTQSPTHLIKTRGQQVTLRCSSQSGHNTVSWYQQALGQGPQFIFQYYREEENGRGNFPPRFSGLQFPNYSSELNVNALELDDSALYLCASSQAGTGEPGELFFGEGSRLTVL.

The chain is built from TRBV5-1 and TRBJ2-6; D gene unclear. Trimming took off 2 bases at V and 1 base at J, with 4 bases between the two ends. This CDR3 spans 14 amino acids. The germline gives CDR1 SGHRS, CDR2 YFSETQ. CDR3: CASSFVSGANVLTF. The CDR3 nucleotides read TGCGCCAGCAGCTTCGTTTCTGGGGCCAACGTCCTGACTTTC.

The chain joins TRBV4-2 to TRBJ1-2; the D is unclear. With 1 base removed from V and 7 bases from J, the gap between germline ends came to 19 bases. CDR1 LGHNA and CDR2 YNFKEQ come from the germline V gene. CDR3 length equals 16 residues. Written as DNA, the CDR3 is TGTGCCAGCAGCCAAGTAGGGAGTCAAAGCCCCTTTGGCTACACCTTC. As protein: CASSQVGSQSPFGYTF.

CDR3 loop: CASSQDGNSNQPQHF. The CDR3 DNA sequence: TGTGCCAGCAGCCAAGACGGGAATAGCAATCAGCCCCAGCATTTT. The V gene is TRBV4-2, the J gene TRBJ1-5; D remains unclear. The CDR3 consists of 15 residues. V was cut by 0 bases and J by 0 bases, with 6 bases left in between. Germline CDR1 LGHNA, CDR2 YNFKEQ.

The chain links TRBV18 to TRBJ2-5; D is ambiguous. The CDR3 spans 12 residues. CDR1 is KGHSH, CDR2 LQKENI, per germline. V lost 6 bases and J 4 bases, leaving 9 bases between the germline ends. The CDR3 protein is CASSPVSETQYF. CDR3 in DNA: TGTGCCAGCTCCCCGGTCTCAGAGACCCAGTACTTC.

This clone was picked up one time. The rearrangement links TRBV15 to TRBJ2-1; tentatively, D is TRBD1 (6 bases). With 5 bases removed from V and 4 bases from J, the gap between germline ends came to 15 bases. Per germline, CDR1 LNHNV and CDR2 YYDKDF (reference sequence). This CDR3 region has 15 residues. The CDR3 DNA sequence: TGTGCCACCAGCGGAAGAGGGACACCATACAATGAGCAGTTCTTC. Protein sequence: CATSGRGTPYNEQFF. Filled out from reference TRBV15 and TRBJ2-1, the complete variable domain reads DAMVIQNPRYQVTQFGKPVTLSCSQTLNHNVMYWYQQKSSQAPKLLFHYYDKDFNNEADTPDNFQSRRPNTSFCFLDIRSPGLGDTAMYLCATSGRGTPYNEQFFGPGTRLTVL.

The CDR3 nucleotides read TGTGCCAGTAGTAGCGGGACAGCCTTCTCTGGGGCCAACGTCCTGACTTTC. This codes for CASSSGTAFSGANVLTF. The V gene is TRBV19, the J gene TRBJ2-6, with D possibly matching TRBD1 (7 bases). Germline V gene sequence: CDR1 LNHDA, CDR2 SQIVND (reference sequence). V was trimmed by 4 bases and J by 0 bases, leaving 13 bases between them. The CDR3 extends over 17 amino acids.